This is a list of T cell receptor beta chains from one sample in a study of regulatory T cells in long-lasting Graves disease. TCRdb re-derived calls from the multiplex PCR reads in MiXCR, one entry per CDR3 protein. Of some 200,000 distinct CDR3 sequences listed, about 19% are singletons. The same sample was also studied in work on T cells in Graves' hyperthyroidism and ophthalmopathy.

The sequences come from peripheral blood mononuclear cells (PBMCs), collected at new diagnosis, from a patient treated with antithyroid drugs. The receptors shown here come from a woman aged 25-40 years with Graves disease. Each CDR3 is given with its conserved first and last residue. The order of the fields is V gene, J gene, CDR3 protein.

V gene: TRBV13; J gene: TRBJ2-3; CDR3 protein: CASSLVWGSTDTQYF
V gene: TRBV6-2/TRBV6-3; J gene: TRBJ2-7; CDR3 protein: CASSWTVRDTHYEQYF
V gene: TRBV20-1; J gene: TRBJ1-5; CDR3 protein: CSARVSGTGLNQPQHF
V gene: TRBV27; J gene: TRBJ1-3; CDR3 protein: CASGTGAAGNTIYF
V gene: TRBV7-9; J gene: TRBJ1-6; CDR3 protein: CASSPLEMGSPLHF
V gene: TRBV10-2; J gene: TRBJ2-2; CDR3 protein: CASTPIRGQGTGELFF
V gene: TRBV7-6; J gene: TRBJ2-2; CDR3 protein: CASSSEFSNTGELFF
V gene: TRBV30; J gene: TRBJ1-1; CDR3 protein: CAWRPGQGLGTEAFF
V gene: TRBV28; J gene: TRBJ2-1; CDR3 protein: CASSLGTSNEQFF
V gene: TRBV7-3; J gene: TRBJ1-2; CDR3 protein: CASSLQRAETNYGYTF
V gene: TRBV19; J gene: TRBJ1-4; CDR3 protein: CASSILGAGDEKLFF
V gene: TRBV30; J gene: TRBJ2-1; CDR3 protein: CAWSVKGLAGVSEQFF
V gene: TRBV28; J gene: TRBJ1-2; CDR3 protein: CASSLDRDTGYTF
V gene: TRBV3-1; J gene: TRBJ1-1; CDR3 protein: CASSRTGTNTEAFF
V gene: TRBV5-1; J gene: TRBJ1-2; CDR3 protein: CASSWKLRDYGYTF
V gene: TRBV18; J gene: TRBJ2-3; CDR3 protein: CASSPPAKSTDTQYF
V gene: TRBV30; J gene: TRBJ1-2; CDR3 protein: CACHVFGSYTF
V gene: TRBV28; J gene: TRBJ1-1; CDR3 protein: CASSPPATEQAFF
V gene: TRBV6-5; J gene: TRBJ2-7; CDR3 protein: CASSYAGQGYEQYF
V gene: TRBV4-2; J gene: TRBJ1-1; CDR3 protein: CASSHPGGTGDTEAFF
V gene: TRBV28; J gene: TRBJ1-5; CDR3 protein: CASSELLGNQPQHF
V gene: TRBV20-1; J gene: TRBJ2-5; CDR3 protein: CSARVLAGGRQETQYF
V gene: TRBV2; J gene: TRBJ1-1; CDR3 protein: CASSEAGRTEAFF
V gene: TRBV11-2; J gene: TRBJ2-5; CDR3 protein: CASSHYGLVETQYF
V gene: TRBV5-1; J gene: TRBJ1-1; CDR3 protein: CASSLGYIGTEAFF
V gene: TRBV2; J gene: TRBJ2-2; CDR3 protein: CASTDRVNTGELFF
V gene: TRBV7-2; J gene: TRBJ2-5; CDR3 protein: CASSLGPAQETQYF
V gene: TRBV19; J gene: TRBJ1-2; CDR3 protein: CASRLTGVYGYTF
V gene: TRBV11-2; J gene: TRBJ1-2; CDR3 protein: CASSSIWDRANYGYTF
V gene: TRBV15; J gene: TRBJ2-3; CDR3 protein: CATIAQGPYPFTDTQYF
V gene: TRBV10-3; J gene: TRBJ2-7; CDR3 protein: CAIGRDREDSYEQYF
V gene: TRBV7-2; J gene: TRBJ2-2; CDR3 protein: CASSFSDFTGELFF
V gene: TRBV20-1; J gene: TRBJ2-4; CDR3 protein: CSAPGLTLAKNIQYF
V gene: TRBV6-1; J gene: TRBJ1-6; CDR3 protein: CASSEVGDGQLYNSPLHF
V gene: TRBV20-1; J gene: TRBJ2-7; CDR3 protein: CSGLAGPYEQYF
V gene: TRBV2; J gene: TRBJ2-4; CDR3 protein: CASSRTTVAKNIQYF
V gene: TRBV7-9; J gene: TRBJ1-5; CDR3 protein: CASSQTTGSLNNQPQHF